This TCR beta chain originates from a study of blood T cell repertoires in COVID-19. Study information: Acute-phase and convalescent COVID-19 samples originated in the United States, Italy and Spain. In each case, the material was cDNA or gDNA derived from T cells, B-cell-depleted T cells, or PBMCs.

In the original processing: For nucleated cells, counts were estimated from reference gene primer amplification. TCRdb's table, derived via immunoSEQ multiplex PCR, lists solely in-frame clones and lacks some. D and trimming come from the DNA, and the V and J calls and clone size come from that table. The profile shows tens of thousands of clones, around 86% of them singletons. This CDR3 has 14 amino acids. The germline V gene has CDR1 KGHSH and CDR2 LQKENI. Trimming pared 1 base from V and 3 bases from J, leaving 9 bases between. This clonotype originated in a woman of 80 years or more with acute or convalescent COVID-19. V is TRBV18 and J is TRBJ1-2; no definite D call. Input material: peripheral blood. CDR3 nucleotides: TGTGCCAGCTCACCACTAAGGGAGCACTATGGCTACACCTTC. Protein product: CASSPLREHYGYTF.